The 24 T cell receptor beta chains presented below share a single source sample, sequenced in a study of T cells after yellow fever vaccination. TCRdb ran MiXCR on the 5' RACE reads and lists one entry per CDR3 protein. The sample includes some 97,000 distinct CDR3 sequences, around 5.5% of them seen just once. The input for sequencing was CD8+ T cells sorted from PBMCs, taken 10 days after the yellow fever booster vaccination. The source is a man aged 18 to 35 who received the YFV17D yellow fever vaccine.

The gene calls are TRBV6-6 and TRBJ1-6; 11 bases are shared with TRBD1. Germline values: CDR1 MNHNY, CDR2 SVGAGI (reference sequence). The junction had 13 bases not matched to a gene; V was cut back by 5 bases and J by 7 bases. The CDR3 has 18 residues. Here the CDR3 reads CASSDPLGQGALNSPLHF. The CDR3 DNA sequence: TGTGCCAGCAGTGACCCCCTAGGACAGGGGGCGCTGAATTCACCCCTCCACTTT.

The gene calls are TRBV6-5 and TRBJ2-7; 8 bases map to TRBD1. With V trimmed by 3 bases and J by 0 bases, 4 bases remained unmatched. The CDR3 contains 15 residues. Germline assignment: CDR1 MNHEY and CDR2 SVGAGI. CDR3 coding DNA: TGTGCCAGCAGTTATATCGGGACAGGCTCCTACGAGCAGTACTTC. Translating gives CASSYIGTGSYEQYF.

Worth noting for this clonotype: The junction differs from germline at one of its ends, possibly a read error. CDR3 DNA: TGTGCTAGCAGCTACAGGGGGCTGAACACCGGGGAGCTGTTTTTT. Translation: CASSYRGLNTGELFF. V gene TRBV7-7 combines with J gene TRBJ2-2, with 9 nucleotides matching TRBD1. The germline gives CDR1 SSHAT, CDR2 FNYEAQ (reference sequence). CDR3 length: 15 residues.

In its sample, this clonotype was seen many times. The genes are TRBV7-2 and TRBJ1-2; TRBD1 is a possible D gene (6 bases). CDR1 SGHTA and CDR2 FQGNSA come from the germline V gene. Trimming left V 2 bases short and J 4 bases short, with 14 bases between. This CDR3 region has 15 residues. CDR3 sequence: CASSLLSGGLYGYTF. CDR3 DNA sequence: TGTGCCAGCAGCTTACTCTCGGGGGGCCTCTATGGCTACACCTTC.

This clonotype has only a few counts. The rearrangement joins TRBV27 to TRBJ2-6; no reliable D call. Looked up from germline, CDR1 is MNHEY and CDR2 is SMNVEV (reference sequence). The CDR3 is 14 residues long. V was cut by 2 bases and J by 1 base, with 3 bases left in between. CDR3 sequence: CASSLVSGANVLTF. The DNA for the CDR3 is TGTGCCAGCAGTTTAGTTTCTGGGGCCAACGTCCTGACTTTC.

This clonotype was detected only a few times. The chain couples TRBV5-1 to TRBJ1-2, with 9 nucleotides matching TRBD1. The germline V gene has CDR1 SGHRS and CDR2 YFSETQ. The CDR3 has 14 amino acids. Losses at the gene ends were 4 bases for V and 2 bases for J; bases not matched to a gene: 3. CDR3 loop: CASSPGQGNYGYTF. The CDR3 nucleotides read TGCGCCAGCAGCCCGGGACAGGGAAACTATGGCTACACCTTC.

The table lists this clonotype with a few counts. The CDR3 region is CASRTGPGTGEWTGELFF. DNA for the CDR3: TGTGCCAGCAGAACAGGGCCGGGGACAGGGGAATGGACCGGGGAGCTGTTTTTT. The chain carries TRBV7-3 and TRBJ2-2, with 10 bases aligning to TRBD1. The length of the CDR3 is 18 residues. Germline CDR1 SGHTA, CDR2 FQGTGA. Trimming cost V 6 bases and J 5 bases; bases outside gene matches: 15. The full variable domain, with the rest looked up from reference TRBV7-3 and TRBJ2-2, is GAGVSQTPSNKVTEKGKYVELRCDPISGHTALYWYRQSLGQGPEFLIYFQGTGAADDSGLPNDRFFAVRPEGSVSTLKIQRTERGDSAVYLCASRTGPGTGEWTGELFFGEGSRLTVL.

The rearrangement links TRBV29-1 to TRBJ2-3; maybe TRBD1 (5 bases). The CDR3 is made up of 14 amino acids. With 5 bases removed from V and 3 bases from J, the gap between germline ends came to 15 bases. Germline V CDR1 and CDR2: SQVTM, ANQGSEA. The CDR3 sequence: CSVRGLPGTDTQYF. CDR3 DNA: TGCAGCGTTAGGGGTCTCCCTGGGACAGATACGCAGTATTTT.

The V call is TRBV6-5, the J call TRBJ2-1, with D perhaps matching TRBD1 (6 bases). The V end lost 7 bases, the J end lost 5 bases, and 15 bases lay between the germline ends. The CDR3 is 14 residues long. The germline CDR1 and CDR2 sequences are MNHEY and SVGAGI. CDR3 residues: CASNPLDSHNEQFF. Written as DNA, the CDR3 is TGTGCCAGCAACCCCCTGGACAGTCACAATGAGCAGTTCTTC.

The chain links TRBV19 to TRBJ1-2, with D possibly being TRBD1 (5 bases). Trimming left V 4 bases short and J 6 bases short, with 9 bases between. The length of the CDR3 is 12 residues. CDR1 and CDR2 from the germline V gene are LNHDA and SQIVND (reference sequence). This chain's CDR3 is CASSRSRDGYTF. CDR3 in DNA: TGTGCCAGTAGTAGGAGCAGGGATGGCTACACCTTC.

This clonotype was seen only a few times. The chain joins TRBV4-2 to TRBJ2-2; 8 nucleotides align to TRBD1. V was pared by 1 base and J by 7 bases, with 2 bases of the junction left unmatched. The CDR3 sequence is 14 residues long. Per germline, CDR1 LGHNA and CDR2 YNFKEQ. This CDR3 is CASSQGTGIGELFF. The CDR3 DNA reads as TGTGCCAGCAGCCAAGGGACAGGGATCGGGGAGCTGTTTTTT.

The rearrangement uses TRBV15 and TRBJ2-3; D may be TRBD2 (5 bases). V was shortened by 0 bases and J by 2 bases, with 27 bases between the two germline ends. The CDR3 is 21 residues long. Germline lookup yields CDR1 LNHNV and CDR2 YYDKDF (reference sequence). The CDR3 is CATSRDLVYTGNDRPTDTQYF. The CDR3 nucleotides are TGTGCCACCAGCAGAGATTTGGTGTATACGGGGAACGACCGACCCACAGATACGCAGTATTTT.

The gene calls are TRBV2 and TRBJ2-5; D is uncertain. With 7 bases removed from V and 2 bases from J, the gap between germline ends came to 8 bases. In germline, CDR1 is SNHLY, CDR2 FYNNEI. The CDR3 runs to 12 residues. The CDR3 DNA is TGTGCCAGCATCCTACAGCAAGAGACCCAGTACTTC. As protein: CASILQQETQYF.

This rearrangement joins TRBV12-3 or TRBV12-4 to TRBJ1-1; D is possibly TRBD1 (5 bases). Trimming took 7 bases from V and 2 from J, leaving 14 bases between them. There are 14 residues in the CDR3. In DNA, the CDR3 is TGTGCCAGCACCTGGGGGATACTAAACACTGAAGCTTTCTTT. It encodes CASTWGILNTEAFF.

The V and J genes are TRBV6-5 and TRBJ1-1, with unresolved D. V gave up 9 bases and J gave up 5 bases, with 16 bases separating them. Per germline, CDR1 MNHEY and CDR2 SVGAGI. The CDR3 loop spans 13 amino acids. DNA of the CDR3: TGTGCCAGAACGCCGTACGAAGGGACTGAAGCTTTCTTT. It specifies CARTPYEGTEAFF.

This clonotype was counted at least ten times. The V call is TRBV6-4, the J call TRBJ2-3; the D gene is possibly TRBD2 (6 bases). With 5 bases removed from V and 0 bases from J, the gap between germline ends came to 12 bases. CDR1 is MRHNA and CDR2 is SNTAGT in the germline V gene. The CDR3 is made up of 15 amino acids. The CDR3 region has the DNA TGTGCCAGCAGTCTGACGGCGGGGAGCACAGATACGCAGTATTTT. The encoded protein is CASSLTAGSTDTQYF.

This clonotype appeared a few times. The chain is built from TRBV6-6 and TRBJ2-2; perhaps TRBD2 as D (7 bases). CDR3 length: 13 residues. Germline V lookup: CDR1 MNHNY, CDR2 SVGAGI (reference sequence). Trimming took 8 bases from V and 6 from J, leaving 13 bases between them. CDR3 DNA: TGTGCCAGCTCTACGGGGGGCTCCGGGGAGCTGTTTTTT. Its protein is CASSTGGSGELFF.

This clonotype was detected a few times. The CDR3 spells CASSQVAPVTTDTQYF. The CDR3 DNA is TGTGCCAGCAGCCAAGTGGCGCCAGTAACCACAGATACGCAGTATTTT. The chain recombines TRBV3-1 with TRBJ2-3; D gene uncertain. The V end lost 1 base, the J end lost 2 bases, and 13 bases lay between the germline ends. CDR1 and CDR2 (germline): LGHDT, YNNKEL (reference sequence). This CDR3 region has 16 residues.

This clonotype was seen many times. This sequence joins TRBV12-3 or TRBV12-4 and TRBJ2-7; possibly TRBD1 for D (6 bases). This CDR3 spans 14 amino acids. V lost 3 bases, J lost 3 bases, and 12 bases lay in between. CDR3 in DNA: TGTGCCAGCAGTTTGACTACAGGGTACTACGAGCAGTACTTC. As protein: CASSLTTGYYEQYF.

This chain links TRBV6-2 or TRBV6-3 with TRBJ2-1; D may be TRBD2 (5 bases). The CDR3 covers 16 residues. Between the trimmed V and J ends, which lost 5 bases and 2 bases, there was a span of 16 bases. The V gene's germline CDR1 is MNHEY and CDR2 SVGEGT. The CDR3 sequence is CASSPPGMVTYNEQFF. CDR3 nucleotides: TGTGCCAGCAGTCCCCCGGGGATGGTAACCTACAATGAGCAGTTCTTC.

This clonotype was observed a few times. The gene calls are TRBV27 and TRBJ1-5; a weak D match, TRBD1 (5 bases). V was pared by 2 bases and J by 7 bases, with 9 bases between. The CDR3 has 13 residues. Germline V gives CDR1 MNHEY, CDR2 SMNVEV (reference sequence). CDR3 protein: CASSLGQGQPQHF. In nucleotides, the CDR3 is TGTGCCAGCAGTTTAGGCCAGGGACAGCCCCAGCATTTT.

The chain uses TRBV19 and TRBJ2-2; D not certain. From germline, CDR1 is LNHDA and CDR2 SQIVND (reference sequence). The germline V and J ends were trimmed by 5 bases and 8 bases, with 12 bases remaining between them. CDR3 length: 13 residues. CDR3 nucleotide sequence: TGTGCCAGTAGTCCTCCTGTTTGGGGGGAGCTGTTTTTT. This gives the protein CASSPPVWGELFF.

V usage is TRBV7-3 and J usage is TRBJ2-1; D remains ambiguous. The CDR3 is made up of 13 amino acids. Germline V gene data show CDR1 as SGHTA and CDR2 as FQGTGA. V lost 4 bases and J lost 5, with 9 bases in between. CDR3 region: CASSYRTDNEQFF. CDR3 nucleotides: TGTGCCAGCAGCTACCGGACGGACAATGAGCAGTTCTTC.

V and J are TRBV7-9 and TRBJ2-5; D unclear. V was clipped by 5 bases and J by 5 bases, with 21 bases between them. Germline V CDR1 and CDR2: SEHNR, FQNEAQ (reference sequence). The CDR3 runs to 16 residues. CDR3 in amino acids: CASSDARHQLGETQYF. The CDR3 bases are TGTGCCAGCAGCGATGCAAGGCACCAATTGGGTGAGACCCAGTACTTC.